This TCR beta chain was retrieved from a study of T cell repertoires in cytomegalovirus infection. Regarding this clonotype: Antigen unknown.

The CDR3 is 15 amino acids. CDR1 is MDHEN and CDR2 is SYDVKM in the germline V gene. The J segment lost 6 bases and the V segment lost 4 bases, leaving 11 bases of the junction unmatched. TCRdb re-called the reads with MiXCR, one entry per CDR3 protein. The sample consists of 75,000 to 100,000 distinct CDR3 sequences, 25% to 35% of them appearing once. The clonotype was recovered from a human donor in good health (CMV status not recorded). Some clones in this sample may be carry-over from other donors' samples. Sequencing was performed on CD8+ T cells from cultured PBMCs, taken from culture after CMV antigen stimulation. This sequence joins TRBV28 and TRBJ2-7; TRBD2 aligns across 8 bases. The CDR3 loop is CASSYFGGGGFEQYF. As DNA, the CDR3 is TGTGCCAGCAGTTACTTCGGGGGGGGAGGTTTCGAGCAGTACTTC.